The source of this T cell receptor (beta chain) is a study of cytomegalovirus exposure and HLA in healthy donors. CDR1 is MNHEY and CDR2 is SMNVEV in the germline V gene (reference sequence). The CDR3 contains 19 residues. Germline trimming cut 5 bases from V and 3 bases from J; bases unmatched to any gene: 17. The PCR ran on 60 Vbeta and 13 Jbeta primers. This table comes from immunoSEQ multiplex PCR, and its TCRdb copy is limited to in-frame clones, with some not included. The sample includes 110,000 or so clones, roughly 71% seen only once; the top ten take roughly 8.3%. The sample was PBMCs. The rearrangement uses TRBV27 and TRBJ2-2, with 8 nucleotides matching TRBD1. The receptor's source is a man aged 18 to 30 in good health and CMV-seropositive. The CDR3 DNA is TGTGCCAGCAGTGGGGAGGCGACAGGGGCTTACGGGGACACCGGGGAGCTGTTTTTT. Its translation: CASSGEATGAYGDTGELFF.